Detailed here is one T cell receptor (beta chain). Antigen unknown. These data are taken from a study of cytomegalovirus exposure and HLA in healthy donors. Looking at the study overall: In an early release, HLA-typed donors contributed approximately 82 million unique TCR sequences.

The CDR3 loop spans 18 amino acids. Germline CDR1 is KGHSH and CDR2 is LQKENI. V was clipped by 5 bases and J by 4 bases; unmatched bases: 16. The primer mix had 60 Vbeta and 13 Jbeta primers. Sequencing was performed with immunoSEQ multiplex PCR; in TCRdb, only in-frame clones are kept and a portion is missing. There are approximately 100,000 clones in the sample; approximately 72% occur only once, and more than 3% lies in the top ten. Study-level findings and limits: In vitro data verified a few CMV-associated chains as specific for CMV antigens.

This chain uses TRBV18 with TRBJ1-2; 10 nucleotides match TRBD1. The sample was PBMCs. This clonotype was sampled from a woman in her forties or fifties in good health and CMV-seronegative. Written as DNA, the CDR3 is TGTGCCAGCTCAAATAGACCGGGACAGGGGTTTGTTGGCTATGGCTACACCTTC. Its protein is CASSNRPGQGFVGYGYTF. Full variable domain (missing parts from reference TRBV18 and TRBJ1-2): NAGVMQNPRHLVRRRGQEARLRCSPMKGHSHVYWYRQLPEEGLKFMVYLQKENIIDESGMPKERFSAEFPKEGPSILRIQQVVRGDSAAYFCASSNRPGQGFVGYGYTFGSGTRLTVV.